These 28 T cell receptor beta chains were all obtained from the same sample, sequenced in a study of PD-L1 blockade in urothelial cancer. The protocol was immunoSEQ multiplex PCR, while the TCRdb copy is restricted to in-frame clones and leaves out a portion. The sample consists of about 50,000 clones, 88% of them appearing once. Noted time point: peripheral blood 6 weeks after treatment start. Sequenced here: PBMCs, sampled around atezolizumab (anti-PD-L1) treatment. All receptors come from a man aged 60 to 75 with urothelial cancer.

This clone was observed a few times. This sequence joins TRBV19 and TRBJ1-1, with 7 bases fitting TRBD1. CDR1 and CDR2 from the germline V gene are LNHDA and SQIVND (reference sequence). The CDR3 extends over 14 amino acids. V was pared by 1 base and J by 1 base, with 0 bases of the junction left unmatched. The CDR3 DNA sequence: TGTGCCAGTAGTATAGGGACAGGGAACACTGAAGCTTTCTTT. This gives the protein CASSIGTGNTEAFF.

The rearrangement joins TRBV12-5 to TRBJ2-7; possible D gene TRBD1, 6 bases. Per germline, CDR1 LGHNT and CDR2 FRNRAP. Trimming shortened V by 2 bases and J by 9 bases, and 8 bases separated the two germline ends. CDR3 size: 11 residues. The CDR3 here is CASGLTGWQYF. Written as DNA, the CDR3 is TGTGCTAGTGGTTTGACAGGGTGGCAGTACTTC.

This sequence joins TRBV6-1 and TRBJ1-2; D gene uncertain. V was trimmed by 8 bases and J by 1 base, leaving 11 bases between them. The CDR3 sequence is 13 residues long. Germline V lookup: CDR1 MNHNS, CDR2 SASEGT. This chain's CDR3 is CASLAENNYGYTF. The CDR3 bases are TGTGCCAGCCTGGCGGAGAATAACTATGGCTACACCTTC.

The V gene is TRBV28, the J gene TRBJ2-3; 12 bases are shared with TRBD2. CDR3 length: 15 amino acids. Germline CDR1 reads MDHEN; CDR2 reads SYDVKM. V gave up 4 bases and J gave up 8 bases; unmatched junction bases: 7. In nucleotides, the CDR3 is TGTGCCAGCAGTTCGCTAGCGGGAGGGCCAGGTACGCAGTATTTT. This gives the protein CASSSLAGGPGTQYF.

V and J are TRBV5-4 and TRBJ1-2, with D possibly matching TRBD1 (5 bases). V dropped 0 bases and J dropped 7 bases, with 19 bases sitting between them. There are 16 residues in the CDR3. In germline, CDR1 is SGHNT, CDR2 YYREEE (reference sequence). CDR3 residues: CASSLGQGRGSGGYTF. DNA of the CDR3: TGTGCCAGCAGCTTGGGCCAGGGCCGCGGATCGGGTGGCTACACCTTC.

The chain uses TRBV15 and TRBJ1-4; D is perhaps TRBD1 (5 bases). Germline V lookup: CDR1 LNHNV, CDR2 YYDKDF (reference sequence). Between the trimmed V and J ends, which lost 0 bases and 8 bases, there was a span of 7 bases. CDR3 length: 13 residues. The CDR3 sequence is CATSRDGAEKLFF. The CDR3 bases are TGTGCCACCAGCAGAGATGGGGCGGAAAAACTGTTTTTT. The variable domain in full, with the rest retrieved from reference TRBV15 and TRBJ1-4, is DAMVIQNPRYQVTQFGKPVTLSCSQTLNHNVMYWYQQKSSQAPKLLFHYYDKDFNNEADTPDNFQSRRPNTSFCFLDIRSPGLGDTAMYLCATSRDGAEKLFFGSGTQLSVL.

The chain uses TRBV11-2 and TRBJ2-3; D call uncertain. The V end was cut by 1 base, the J end by 5 bases, with 4 bases between. The CDR3 runs to 12 residues. The germline V gene encodes CDR1 SGHAT and CDR2 FQNNGV. Written as DNA, the CDR3 is TGTGCCAGCAGCTTAGCGAGAGATACGCAGTATTTT. The encoded protein is CASSLARDTQYF.

The chain links TRBV2 to TRBJ1-5; D is unresolved. V lost 2 bases and J lost 1, with 6 bases in between. The CDR3 is made up of 14 amino acids. Germline V lookup: CDR1 SNHLY, CDR2 FYNNEI. The CDR3 sequence: CASSERSSNQPQHF. Here the CDR3 DNA reads TGTGCCAGCAGTGAACGAAGCAGCAATCAGCCCCAGCATTTT.

The V and J genes are TRBV5-6 and TRBJ2-2, with a tentative D call TRBD1 (5 bases). The CDR3 contains 17 residues. The germline gives CDR1 SGHDT, CDR2 YYEEEE. V was pared by 1 base and J by 4 bases, with 17 bases between. CDR3 DNA: TGTGCCAGCAGCTTGTTAGTAGGGGCGCGCCCCACCGGGGAGCTGTTTTTT. This encodes CASSLLVGARPTGELFF.

The gene calls are TRBV11-2 and TRBJ2-1; TRBD2 matches at 12 bases. Germline V lookup: CDR1 SGHAT, CDR2 FQNNGV. The CDR3 runs 14 residues. Trimming removed 7 bases from V and 7 bases from J; junction bases left unmatched: 5. The DNA for the CDR3 is TGTGCCAGCAAGTGGACTAGCGGGACAAATGAGCAGTTCTTC. This encodes CASKWTSGTNEQFF.

The chain joins TRBV7-2 to TRBJ2-7; the D is unclear. In germline, CDR1 is SGHTA, CDR2 FQGNSA. Between the trimmed V and J ends, which lost 5 bases and 5 bases, there was a span of 19 bases. CDR3 length equals 15 residues. This CDR3 is CASSPMMAAGHEQYF. The CDR3 nucleotides read TGTGCCAGCAGCCCAATGATGGCAGCAGGCCACGAGCAGTACTTC.

The chain couples TRBV7-9 to TRBJ2-3, with no clear D. The V end was cut by 1 base, the J end by 2 bases, with 10 bases between. Germline V gene sequence: CDR1 SEHNR, CDR2 FQNEAQ (reference sequence). This CDR3 contains 15 residues. CDR3 loop: CASSLGNQATDTQYF. CDR3 DNA sequence: TGTGCCAGCAGCTTAGGAAATCAGGCCACAGATACGCAGTATTTT.

The chain combines TRBV15 with TRBJ1-6; possibly TRBD1 for D (5 bases). CDR1 LNHNV and CDR2 YYDKDF come from the germline V gene (reference sequence). This CDR3 contains 17 residues. V was trimmed by 5 bases and J by 9 bases, leaving 23 bases between them. This CDR3 is CATSSQRVGGWGSPLHF. The CDR3 nucleotides read TGTGCCACCAGCTCTCAGCGGGTGGGGGGGTGGGGTTCACCCCTCCACTTT.

The chain recombines TRBV5-1 with TRBJ1-1, with 8 bases matching TRBD1. Germline CDR1 is SGHRS and CDR2 is YFSETQ. With 4 bases clipped from V and 7 bases from J, the junction kept 3 bases outside the gene matches. This CDR3 has 12 amino acids. The CDR3: CASSLGQGEAFF. The CDR3 nucleotides are TGCGCCAGCAGCCTCGGACAGGGTGAAGCTTTCTTT.

V is TRBV30 and J is TRBJ1-1; TRBD1 aligns across 8 bases. CDR3 length equals 12 residues. V lost 8 bases, J lost 4 bases, and 6 bases stayed unmatched. Germline CDR1 GTSNPN, CDR2 SVGIG (reference sequence). The CDR3 region is CARGQGGTEAFF. DNA of the CDR3: TGTGCCAGAGGACAGGGTGGCACTGAAGCTTTCTTT.

V usage is TRBV7-9 and J usage is TRBJ1-1; 8 nucleotides agree with TRBD1. The CDR3 is 14 residues long. Per germline, CDR1 SEHNR and CDR2 FQNEAQ (reference sequence). The trim removed 2 bases at V and 5 bases at J, leaving 4 bases unmatched. This CDR3 reads CASSLTGGLTEAFF. The CDR3 DNA reads TGTGCCAGCAGCTTAACAGGGGGTTTGACTGAAGCTTTCTTT.

The genes are TRBV27 and TRBJ2-1; a possible D gene is TRBD1 (6 bases). The CDR3 is made up of 15 amino acids. V gave up 5 bases and J gave up 5 bases, with 16 bases separating them. Germline values: CDR1 MNHEY, CDR2 SMNVEV (reference sequence). The CDR3 DNA is TGTGCCAGCAGTCCGCGACAGGTAGGCAACAATGAGCAGTTCTTC. Encoded protein: CASSPRQVGNNEQFF.

The CDR3 protein is CASSQGANPQETQYF. The CDR3 DNA sequence: TGTGCCAGCTCACAGGGGGCCAATCCCCAAGAGACCCAGTACTTC. The V call is TRBV18, the J call TRBJ2-5; TRBD1 aligns across 7 bases. V gave up 4 bases and J gave up 1 base; unmatched junction bases: 6. The CDR3 consists of 15 residues. Germline assignment: CDR1 KGHSH and CDR2 LQKENI. Supplemented by reference TRBV18 and TRBJ2-5, the full variable domain reads NAGVMQNPRHLVRRRGQEARLRCSPMKGHSHVYWYRQLPEEGLKFMVYLQKENIIDESGMPKERFSAEFPKEGPSILRIQQVVRGDSAAYFCASSQGANPQETQYFGPGTRLLVL.

This chain links TRBV5-4 with TRBJ2-1; D gene unclear. Germline V gene lookup returns CDR1 SGHNT and CDR2 YYREEE (reference sequence). The CDR3 runs 11 residues. Trimming removed 3 bases at V and 10 bases at J, with 8 bases between. CDR3: CASSSYREQFF. CDR3 coding DNA: TGTGCCAGCAGCTCCTATCGAGAGCAGTTCTTC. Supplemented by reference TRBV5-4 and TRBJ2-1, the full variable domain reads ETGVTQSPTHLIKTRGQQVTLRCSSQSGHNTVSWYQQALGQGPQFIFQYYREEENGRGNFPPRFSGLQFPNYSSELNVNALELDDSALYLCASSSYREQFFGPGTRLTVL.

Here the CDR3 DNA reads TGCGCCAGCAGCCAGGCGGGGACAGATACGCAGTATTTT. Translated, it gives CASSQAGTDTQYF. The J gene is TRBJ2-3, the V gene TRBV5-1; possibly TRBD2 for D (6 bases). The CDR3 is 13 amino acids. V shed 4 bases and J shed 3 bases, with 9 bases lying between them. Germline CDR1 and CDR2: SGHRS and YFSETQ.

The chain uses TRBV9 and TRBJ2-2; D remains unclear. V was pared by 0 bases and J by 4 bases, with 7 bases between. Germline V lookup: CDR1 SGDLS, CDR2 YYNGEE. The CDR3 is 14 residues long. The CDR3 DNA is TGTGCCAGCAGCGTAGGAACCAGCACCGGGGAGCTGTTTTTT. This translates into CASSVGTSTGELFF.

V is TRBV18 and J is TRBJ1-1; D is undetermined. V dropped 0 bases and J dropped 3 bases, with 14 bases sitting between them. Germline lookup yields CDR1 KGHSH and CDR2 LQKENI. The length of the CDR3 is 16 residues. The CDR3 DNA follows: TGTGCCAGCTCACCACCCGGATCCCTTCGGGACACTGAAGCTTTCTTT. Its protein is CASSPPGSLRDTEAFF.

V usage is TRBV28 and J usage is TRBJ2-7; 9 bases line up with TRBD1. The CDR3 spans 14 residues. Trimming removed 2 bases from V and 7 bases from J; junction bases left unmatched: 6. In germline, CDR1 is MDHEN, CDR2 SYDVKM. The CDR3 loop reads CASSLAGQGREQYF. In nucleotides, the CDR3 is TGTGCCAGCAGTTTAGCAGGACAGGGGAGGGAGCAGTACTTC.

This clone was detected once. V usage is TRBV19 and J usage is TRBJ2-7, with 14 bases identical to TRBD2. With V trimmed by 6 bases and J by 6 bases, 4 bases remained unmatched. The CDR3 consists of 14 residues. Germline V CDR1 and CDR2: LNHDA, SQIVND (reference sequence). The CDR3 nucleotides read TGTGCCAGTAGCCCGGGACTAGCGGGAGCCGAGCAGTACTTC. It is translated as CASSPGLAGAEQYF.

This chain joins TRBV29-1 and TRBJ2-3, with 9 bases aligning to TRBD2. In germline, CDR1 is SQVTM, CDR2 ANQGSEA. V shed 4 bases and J 6 bases; nucleotides not matched to a gene: 17. The CDR3 covers 17 residues. The CDR3 DNA is TGCAGCGTTGGACCCCGTACTAGCGGGCCATCCACGGATACGCAGTATTTT. This translates into CSVGPRTSGPSTDTQYF.

The rearrangement links TRBV28 to TRBJ2-3; no clear D. V lost 6 bases and J lost 5, with 18 bases in between. The CDR3 has 15 residues. CDR1 MDHEN and CDR2 SYDVKM come from the germline V gene. The CDR3 sequence is CASRYQALVLDTQYF. CDR3 coding DNA: TGTGCCAGCAGGTATCAGGCTTTAGTTCTAGATACGCAGTATTTT.

This rearrangement joins TRBV9 to TRBJ2-7, with D tentatively TRBD1 (5 bases). Germline V CDR1 and CDR2: SGDLS, YYNGEE. The CDR3 runs to 14 residues. The germline V and J ends were trimmed by 3 bases and 6 bases, with 16 bases remaining between them. The CDR3 loop reads CASSAQGELGEQYF. The CDR3 DNA follows: TGTGCCAGCAGCGCTCAAGGGGAACTGGGCGAGCAGTACTTC.

The chain joins TRBV19 to TRBJ1-3; no firm D call. The CDR3 is 14 amino acids. Trimming took 6 bases from V and 0 from J, leaving 9 bases between them. The germline gives CDR1 LNHDA, CDR2 SQIVND (reference sequence). The CDR3 DNA reads as TGTGCCAGTAGGCGGATAACCTCTGGAAACACCATATATTTT. Protein sequence: CASRRITSGNTIYF.